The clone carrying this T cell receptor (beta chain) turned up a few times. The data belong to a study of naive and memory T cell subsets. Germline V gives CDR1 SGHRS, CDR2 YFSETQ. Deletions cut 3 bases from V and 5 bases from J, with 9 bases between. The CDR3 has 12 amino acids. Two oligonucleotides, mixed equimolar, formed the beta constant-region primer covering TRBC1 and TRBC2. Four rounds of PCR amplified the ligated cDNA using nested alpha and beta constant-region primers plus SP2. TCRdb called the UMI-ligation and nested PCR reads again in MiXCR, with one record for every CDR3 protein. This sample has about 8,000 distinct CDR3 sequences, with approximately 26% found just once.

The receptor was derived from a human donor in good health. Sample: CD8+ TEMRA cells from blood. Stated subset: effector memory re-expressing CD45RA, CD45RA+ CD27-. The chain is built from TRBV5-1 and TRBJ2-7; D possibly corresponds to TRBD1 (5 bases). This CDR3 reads CASSSDSHEQYF. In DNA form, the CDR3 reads TGCGCCAGCAGCTCCGACAGTCACGAGCAGTACTTC.